The 8 T cell receptor beta chains reported below all come from one sample, sequenced in a study of blood T cell repertoires in COVID-19. TCRdb keeps only in-frame clones here, not all; method: immunoSEQ multiplex PCR. The data contain roughly 220,000 clones, 80% to 90% of them singletons. Input material: peripheral blood. The source of these receptors is a man older than 75 with acute or convalescent COVID-19.

The rearrangement joins TRBV7-8 to TRBJ1-2; 7 nucleotides line up with TRBD1. The CDR3 spans 13 residues. CDR1 and CDR2 (germline): SGHVS, FQNEAQ. Trimming at V came to 4 bases and at J to 3 bases, leaving 2 bases not matched to a gene. CDR3 region: CASSSGQYYGYTF. CDR3 nucleotides: TGTGCCAGCAGCTCGGGACAGTACTATGGCTACACCTTC. The full variable domain, its missing parts supplied by reference TRBV7-8 and TRBJ1-2, is GAGVSQSPRYKVAKRGQDVALRCDPISGHVSLFWYQQALGQGPEFLTYFQNEAQLDKSGLPSDRFFAERPEGSVSTLKIQRTQQEDSAVYLCASSSGQYYGYTFGSGTRLTVV.

The chain combines TRBV7-8 with TRBJ2-4; D perhaps matches TRBD2 (6 bases). CDR3 length: 15 residues. CDR1 and CDR2 (germline): SGHVS, FQNEAQ. Deletions cut 1 base from V and 7 bases from J, with 14 bases between. CDR3 sequence reads: CASSLGFGGVNIQYF. The DNA for the CDR3 is TGTGCCAGCAGCTTAGGGTTTGGAGGGGTGAACATTCAGTACTTC.

This clone is a singleton in its sample. The V call is TRBV18, the J call TRBJ1-3; D is uncertain. This CDR3 contains 16 residues. V was cut by 4 bases and J by 2 bases, with 15 bases left in between. The germline V gene encodes CDR1 KGHSH and CDR2 LQKENI. CDR3 protein: CASSRDRGSTGNTIYF. CDR3 nucleotide sequence: TGTGCCAGCTCACGAGACCGCGGGAGCACTGGAAACACCATATATTTT.

The chain joins TRBV24-1 to TRBJ2-7; the D gene is possibly TRBD1 (6 bases). Germline V gene sequence: CDR1 KGHDR, CDR2 SFDVKD. This CDR3 has 13 residues. The germline V and J ends were trimmed by 0 bases and 6 bases, with 8 bases remaining between them. The CDR3 bases are TGTGCCACCAGTGATTTGGTGGGGGCCGAGCAGTACTTC. Encoded protein: CATSDLVGAEQYF.

The rearrangement links TRBV20-1 to TRBJ2-1, with D perhaps matching TRBD2 (5 bases). Germline values: CDR1 DFQATT, CDR2 SNEGSKA (reference sequence). Trimming removed 3 bases from V and 0 bases from J, with 9 bases in between. There are 14 residues in the CDR3. Here the CDR3 DNA reads TGCAGTGCTAGTGGGAGTGGCTCCTACAATGAGCAGTTCTTC. Translating it yields CSASGSGSYNEQFF.

The chain has TRBV6-5 and TRBJ2-2; D may be TRBD2 (6 bases). The V gene lost 6 bases and the J gene lost 1 base, with 9 bases spanning the gap. The length of the CDR3 is 14 residues. CDR1 and CDR2 from the germline V gene are MNHEY and SVGAGI. CDR3 sequence reads: CASSGGVNTGELFF. Here the CDR3 DNA reads TGTGCCAGCAGCGGCGGGGTGAACACCGGGGAGCTGTTTTTT.

The chain recombines TRBV9 with TRBJ2-6; D might be TRBD2 (5 bases). The V gene lost 10 bases and the J gene lost 0 bases, with 14 bases spanning the gap. Germline lookup yields CDR1 SGDLS and CDR2 YYNGEE. The CDR3 totals 15 residues. DNA of the CDR3: TGTGCCCGGGAAACGGCCTGCTCTGGGGCCAACGTCCTGACTTTC. It encodes CARETACSGANVLTF.

The chain recombines TRBV15 with TRBJ2-2, with TRBD2 matching 11 bases. Germline V gives CDR1 LNHNV, CDR2 YYDKDF (reference sequence). This CDR3 has 16 residues. The trim removed 3 bases at V and 8 bases at J, leaving 8 bases unmatched. CDR3 nucleotide sequence: TGTGCCACCAGCAGTAGCGGGAGGGCCTCGGGAGGGGAGCTGTTTTTT. The encoded protein is CATSSSGRASGGELFF.